A single sample is the source of the 30 T cell receptor beta chains below, sequenced in a study of T-cell memory formation after mild COVID-19 (dated by TCRdb to 2020 to 2023). The library was obtained by 5' RACE. Sequencing took place on an Illumina NovaSeq 6000. In-frame beta chains were kept once TCRdb had trimmed the public reads at Q25 with fastp and called clones with MiXCR. Under each unique CDR3 protein, matching rows form one entry showing the most common genes and DNA. In all, the sample holds some 100,000 distinct CDR3 sequences, and roughly 11% of those were seen once. The leading ten clones occupy about 40% of the sample. The sequenced sample consisted of PBMCs or a T cell subset sorted from them (not recorded which). The receptors here all came from a man between 18 and 29 years old who had mild COVID-19 (a few samples of this study predate the infection). The sample titles of this study are shuffled in the database, so cell type and time point are left out; the donor was told from shared clones.

The rearrangement joins TRBV7-9 to TRBJ2-2; TRBD1 or TRBD2 may be the D gene (5 bases each). The CDR3 has 12 amino acids. V shed 8 bases and J shed 4 bases, with 8 bases lying between them. CDR1 is SEHNR, CDR2 FQNEAQ, per germline (reference sequence). CDR3 nucleotides: TGTGCCAGCCGTGGGGGCACCGGGGAGCTGTTTTTT. Its translation is CASRGGTGELFF.

The rearrangement joins TRBV24-1 to TRBJ2-3; D not resolved. Trimming took off 1 base at V and 3 bases at J, with 7 bases between the two ends. The CDR3 has 14 amino acids. Per the germline V gene, CDR1 is KGHDR and CDR2 is SFDVKD. The CDR3 protein is CATSDLLQTDTQYF. Here the CDR3 DNA reads TGTGCCACCAGTGATTTACTCCAGACAGATACGCAGTATTTT.

V is TRBV6-2 or TRBV6-3 and J is TRBJ2-7; no reliable D call. CDR1 and CDR2 (germline): MNHEY, SVGEGT. This CDR3 is 15 amino acids long. The V and J ends lost 2 bases and 2 bases respectively, with 13 bases between them. The CDR3 reads CASSYSSSGAYEQYV. The CDR3, as DNA: TGTGCCAGCAGTTACAGTAGTTCTGGAGCCTACGAGCAGTACGTC.

The chain combines TRBV3-1 with TRBJ2-7; no clear D. Germline loops: CDR1 LGHDT, CDR2 YNNKEL (reference sequence). V was shortened by 3 bases and J by 2 bases, with 2 bases between the two germline ends. The length of the CDR3 is 11 residues. CDR3 region: CASSHAYEQYF. The CDR3 coding sequence is TGTGCCAGCAGCCACGCCTACGAGCAGTACTTC.

This clonotype was seen many times. The J gene is TRBJ2-1, the V gene TRBV5-1; TRBD2 aligns across 16 bases. V lost 0 bases, J lost 0 bases, and 9 bases stayed unmatched. CDR1 and CDR2 from the germline V gene are SGHRS and YFSETQ. This CDR3 has 21 amino acids. The chain's CDR3 is CASSLEGLAGGFESSYNEQFF. The CDR3 nucleotides are TGCGCCAGCAGCTTGGAGGGACTAGCGGGGGGGTTCGAAAGCTCCTACAATGAGCAGTTCTTC.

This clonotype has a handful of counts. This chain connects TRBV7-9 to TRBJ2-1, with D perhaps matching TRBD1 or TRBD2 (6 bases each). Deletions cut 5 bases from V and 3 bases from J, with 20 bases between. The CDR3 runs 17 residues. The germline V gene encodes CDR1 SEHNR and CDR2 FQNEAQ (reference sequence). This CDR3 is CASSDPAGRGVYNEQFF. DNA for the CDR3: TGTGCCAGCAGCGACCCGGCGGGTAGGGGGGTCTACAATGAGCAGTTCTTC.

The chain couples TRBV2 to TRBJ1-5; a weak D match, TRBD1 (6 bases). Germline values: CDR1 SNHLY, CDR2 FYNNEI. The CDR3 has 13 residues. V lost 7 bases, J lost 3 bases, and 10 bases lay in between. The CDR3 loop reads CASTWTANQPQHF. The CDR3 DNA follows: TGTGCCAGCACTTGGACAGCCAATCAGCCCCAGCATTTT.

This clonotype was detected only a few times. This chain connects TRBV11-2 to TRBJ2-3, with 10 bases identical to TRBD2. Germline V lookup: CDR1 SGHAT, CDR2 FQNNGV. This CDR3 region has 17 residues. J gave up 2 bases and V 5 bases, and 10 bases lay outside the gene matches. CDR3 bases: TGTGCCAGCAGCCCCGATTGGACTAGCGGACACACAGATACGCAGTATTTT. This encodes CASSPDWTSGHTDTQYF.

The V gene is TRBV12-3 or TRBV12-4, the J gene TRBJ1-3; D not certain. The V end lost 4 bases, the J end lost 3 bases, and 13 bases lay between the germline ends. The CDR3 is 15 residues long. The chain's CDR3 is CASSSGALVGNTIYF. CDR3 in DNA: TGTGCCAGCAGTTCCGGAGCGTTGGTTGGAAACACCATATATTTT.

This clonotype was seen only a few times. The V call is TRBV19, the J call TRBJ1-5, with D possibly TRBD1 on 6 matching bases. The germline V gene encodes CDR1 LNHDA and CDR2 SQIVND (reference sequence). Trimming took 10 bases from V and 0 from J, leaving 16 bases between them. The CDR3 runs 15 residues. In DNA, the CDR3 is TGTGCCACCGGCGGACAGAGGGTTAGCAATCAGCCCCAGCATTTT. Its translation is CATGGQRVSNQPQHF.

This clonotype was seen only a few times. This chain links TRBV9 with TRBJ2-5; the match to TRBD1 covers 11 bases. CDR1 is SGDLS, CDR2 YYNGEE, per germline. The V segment lost 0 bases and the J segment 7 bases; nucleotides outside the gene matches: 5. This CDR3 region has 15 residues. CDR3: CASSVGTGGSGTQYF. The CDR3 bases are TGTGCCAGCAGCGTAGGGACAGGGGGCAGCGGGACCCAGTACTTC.

This chain connects TRBV19 to TRBJ1-1; perhaps TRBD1 as D (5 bases). The germline V gene has CDR1 LNHDA and CDR2 SQIVND (reference sequence). The CDR3 has 13 residues. V was cut by 6 bases and J by 7 bases, with 15 bases left in between. The CDR3 sequence: CASSDGGVIEAFF. The CDR3 DNA is TGTGCCAGTAGCGACGGAGGGGTTATTGAAGCTTTCTTT.

Written as DNA, the CDR3 is TGTGCCAGCAGCCGAGAGGGCAATCAGCCCCAGCATTTT. Amino acids: CASSREGNQPQHF. The chain has TRBV5-6 and TRBJ1-5; D uncertain. The CDR3 is 13 residues long. Germline assignment: CDR1 SGHDT and CDR2 YYEEEE. V lost 4 bases and J lost 2, with 7 bases in between.

J is TRBJ1-2 and V is TRBV14; D remains ambiguous. The CDR3 spans 14 residues. Germline CDR1 SGHDN, CDR2 FVKESK. V lost 3 bases and J lost 3, with 11 bases in between. The CDR3 protein is CASSQLGGHYGYTF. DNA for the CDR3: TGTGCCAGCAGCCAGCTTGGAGGGCACTATGGCTACACCTTC.

CDR3 region: CASGPGTGVIEQYF. The CDR3 DNA is TGTGCTAGTGGTCCCGGGACAGGGGTCATAGAGCAGTACTTC. The chain is built from TRBV12-5 and TRBJ2-7, with TRBD1 matching over 10 bases. After removal of 5 bases from V and 7 bases from J, the junction contained 8 bases not matched to a gene. The CDR3 spans 14 residues. CDR1 is LGHNT, CDR2 FRNRAP, per germline. Using reference TRBV12-5 and TRBJ2-7 for the parts outside the CDR3, the full variable domain is DARVTQTPRHKVTEMGQEVTMRCQPILGHNTVFWYRQTMMQGLELLAYFRNRAPLDDSGMPKDRFSAEMPDATLATLKIQPSEPRDSAVYFCASGPGTGVIEQYFGPGTRLTVT.

At least ten counts were recorded for this clonotype. The V call is TRBV6-2 or TRBV6-3, the J call TRBJ2-3; no firm D call. V was pared by 4 bases and J by 0 bases, with 5 bases between. Per the germline V gene, CDR1 is MNHEY and CDR2 is SVGEGT. The CDR3 runs 13 residues. CDR3 sequence: CASSSKSTDTQYF. The CDR3 bases are TGTGCCAGCAGTTCCAAAAGCACAGATACGCAGTATTTT.

This clonotype was picked up many times. The chain uses TRBV5-1 and TRBJ1-2; 9 nucleotides align to TRBD1. The CDR3 is made up of 13 amino acids. The ends lost 2 bases at V and 8 bases at J; junction bases unmatched: 4. Germline V gene lookup returns CDR1 SGHRS and CDR2 YFSETQ. The CDR3 is CASSFRDRDGYTF. CDR3 DNA: TGCGCCAGCAGCTTCCGGGACAGGGACGGCTACACCTTC.

This clonotype came up many times. The chain employs TRBV4-1 and TRBJ2-1; 9 nucleotides align to TRBD2. Per the germline V gene, CDR1 is MGHRA and CDR2 is YSYEKL. The CDR3 has 14 residues. Unmatched junction bases numbered 5, after V lost 4 bases and J lost 7 bases. CDR3 sequence: CASSPYGLANEQFF. The CDR3 DNA follows: TGCGCCAGCAGCCCCTATGGACTAGCGAATGAGCAGTTCTTC.

The J gene is TRBJ2-5, the V gene TRBV7-9; the match to TRBD2 covers 8 bases. The V and J ends lost 3 bases and 2 bases, in that order; junction bases with no gene match: 8. This CDR3 spans 16 amino acids. CDR1 is SEHNR and CDR2 is FQNEAQ in the germline V gene (reference sequence). CDR3 DNA sequence: TGTGCCAGCAGCTTCCTATGGACTAGCCCACAAGAGACCCAGTACTTC. This encodes CASSFLWTSPQETQYF.

The V call is TRBV15, the J call TRBJ1-4; 9 bases align to TRBD1. In germline, CDR1 is LNHNV, CDR2 YYDKDF (reference sequence). V was clipped by 2 bases and J by 3 bases; unmatched bases: 10. CDR3 size: 18 residues. CDR3 in amino acids: CATSRYGGYRGPNEKLFF. CDR3 DNA sequence: TGTGCCACCAGCAGATATGGTGGTTACAGGGGGCCTAATGAAAAACTGTTTTTT.

The V and J genes are TRBV12-3 or TRBV12-4 and TRBJ2-7; the D call may be TRBD1 or TRBD2 (7 bases each). Trimming removed 3 bases at V and 6 bases at J, with 21 bases between. CDR3 length: 16 residues. DNA for the CDR3: TGTGCCAGCAGTTTTCCGCCAGCAGGGGGGGCAGGCGAGCAGTACTTC. Its translation: CASSFPPAGGAGEQYF.

This clonotype was detected only once. At one end, the junction sequence differs from germline, possibly due to a read error. The chain combines TRBV9 with TRBJ1-1, with 7 bases matching TRBD1. Germline values: CDR1 SGDLS, CDR2 YYNGEE. This CDR3 has 16 amino acids. The CDR3 sequence is CASSERPDRANTEALF. CDR3 DNA sequence: TGTGCCAGCAGCGAACGACCCGACAGGGCGAACACTGAAGCTTTATTT.

This clonotype has a handful of counts. The genes are TRBV27 and TRBJ1-2; 12 bases fit TRBD1. Germline CDR1 is MNHEY and CDR2 is SMNVEV (reference sequence). The CDR3 consists of 15 residues. The V gene end was trimmed by 4 bases and the J gene end by 7 bases; junction bases not matched to a gene: 7. For the CDR3, the DNA is TGTGCCAGCAGTTCGGGACAGGGGGCGGTGAGTGGCTACACCTTC. Its translation is CASSSGQGAVSGYTF.

This clonotype has a handful of counts. This rearrangement joins TRBV13 to TRBJ2-1; D is perhaps TRBD2 (6 bases). CDR3 size: 15 residues. V dropped 11 bases and J dropped 5 bases, with 22 bases sitting between them. Germline CDR1 PRHDT, CDR2 FYEKMQ (reference sequence). CDR3 sequence reads: CASNKWGGPDNEQFF. The CDR3 region has the DNA TGTGCCTCAAACAAGTGGGGAGGTCCCGACAATGAGCAGTTCTTC.

This rearrangement joins TRBV12-3 or TRBV12-4 to TRBJ2-1; D is unresolved. The V end lost 6 bases, the J end lost 5 bases, and 8 bases lay between the germline ends. This CDR3 comprises 12 residues. CDR3 DNA sequence: TGTGCCAGCAGCTCATCTAACAATGAGCAGTTCTTC. Its protein is CASSSSNNEQFF.

The gene calls are TRBV9 and TRBJ2-3; TRBD2 matches 8 bases. This CDR3 is built from 16 residues. The J segment lost 1 base and the V segment lost 1 base, leaving 5 bases of the junction unmatched. From germline, CDR1 is SGDLS and CDR2 YYNGEE. The CDR3 loop is CASSVPKAGGTDTQYF. The CDR3 region has the DNA TGTGCCAGCAGCGTACCGAAAGCGGGGGGCACAGATACGCAGTATTTT. Full variable domain (remainder filled in from reference TRBV9 and TRBJ2-3): DSGVTQTPKHLITATGQRVTLRCSPRSGDLSVYWYQQSLDQGLQFLIQYYNGEERAKGNILERFSAQQFPDLHSELNLSSLELGDSALYFCASSVPKAGGTDTQYFGPGTRLTVL.

This sequence joins TRBV7-6 and TRBJ1-2; 8 bases line up with TRBD1. Looked up from germline, CDR1 is SGHVS and CDR2 is FNYEAQ. This CDR3 has 16 residues. The V gene end was trimmed by 6 bases and the J gene end by 6 bases; junction bases not matched to a gene: 15. The DNA for the CDR3 is TGTGCCAGCAGTTCGAGACAGGGGATTAACTATCATGGCTACACCTTC. Its protein product is CASSSRQGINYHGYTF.

This clonotype was seen a handful of times. The V and J genes are TRBV7-9 and TRBJ1-1, with TRBD1 identical over 11 bases. The CDR3 sequence is 19 residues long. J lost 10 bases, V lost 5 bases, and 24 bases had no gene match. Germline-derived CDR1 and CDR2 are SEHNR and FQNEAQ (reference sequence). CDR3 region: CASSERTRDRGYLAPRAFF. The CDR3 DNA follows: TGTGCCAGCAGCGAAAGAACCCGGGACAGGGGGTATCTTGCCCCTCGAGCTTTCTTT.

V and J are TRBV4-3 and TRBJ1-1; D remains ambiguous. CDR3 length: 15 residues. Germline-derived CDR1 and CDR2 are LGHNA and YSLEER. V lost 4 bases and J 4 bases, leaving 16 bases between the germline ends. CDR3 nucleotide sequence: TGCGCCAGCAGCCGATTCCAGGCCTCGGTCACTGAAGCTTTCTTT. Its translation: CASSRFQASVTEAFF.

V is TRBV10-3 and J is TRBJ1-5; D gene uncertain. The germline V gene encodes CDR1 ENHRY and CDR2 SYGVKD. V shed 0 bases and J shed 5 bases, with 11 bases lying between them. The CDR3 runs 15 residues. CDR3 DNA: TGTGCCATCAGTGAGTCTTCACACCCTGATCAGCCCCAGCATTTT. Translation: CAISESSHPDQPQHF.